A selection of T cell receptor beta chains follows, all from one sample in a study of regulatory T cells in long-lasting Graves disease. TCRdb itself ran the multiplex PCR reads through MiXCR, one entry per CDR3 protein. The table has 520,000 or so distinct CDR3 sequences, more than 10% seen once. The data also belong to a second study, concerning T cells in Graves' hyperthyroidism and ophthalmopathy.

Specimen: peripheral blood mononuclear cells (PBMCs), collected at new diagnosis, from a patient treated with antithyroid drugs. Source of these receptors: a woman in her twenties or thirties with Graves disease. CDR3s include the opening cysteine and the closing phenylalanine or tryptophan.

cdr3_length j_call v_call cdr3_aa
16 TRBJ2-2 TRBV7-3 CASSSQGGGAGGELFF
16 TRBJ1-5 TRBV18 CASSPRASKGNQPQHF
14 TRBJ1-2 TRBV29-1 CSVEGQGGGYGYTF
12 TRBJ2-7 TRBV9 CASSPEGLEQYF
16 TRBJ1-3 TRBV30 CAWSVGTPLAGNTIYF
15 TRBJ2-1 TRBV19 CASSIGMSSYNEQFF
14 TRBJ2-2 TRBV28 CASSSLTGTGELFF
15 TRBJ1-5 TRBV7-2 CASSLVRGGNQPQHF
14 TRBJ2-7 TRBV6-5 CASSSTGGPYEQYF
16 TRBJ1-1 TRBV19 CASSMGTQGNLTEAFF
17 TRBJ2-2 TRBV20-1 CSARRDRDVFQTGELFF
13 TRBJ2-1 TRBV10-3 CAIREGTYNEQFF
14 TRBJ2-7 TRBV11-2 CASSPISGRGEQYF
14 TRBJ2-7 TRBV27 CASSLSINSYEQYF
14 TRBJ2-7 TRBV12-3/TRBV12-4 CASSFRFSSYEQYF
13 TRBJ2-1 TRBV28 CASTPENYNEQFF
16 TRBJ2-1 TRBV11-2 CASSRSTGGSYNDQCF
12 TRBJ1-1 TRBV29-1 CSGRQANTEAFF
14 TRBJ1-1 TRBV19 CASRRDMGNTEAFF
15 TRBJ1-2 TRBV2 CASSEEFGVSYGYTF
15 TRBJ1-5 TRBV12-3/TRBV12-4 CASSLGAVLWQPQHF
16 TRBJ2-1 TRBV6-1 CASSEAPWGAYNEQFF
16 TRBJ2-1 TRBV15 CATIGSGRGSYNEQFF
13 TRBJ2-5 TRBV20-1 CSVPGRAGETQYF
14 TRBJ1-4 TRBV5-6 CASSLVGSYGKLFF
16 TRBJ2-1 TRBV14 CASSQDSHLSYNEQFF
18 TRBJ2-2 TRBV7-2 CASSLARTAKANTGELFF
12 TRBJ1-2 TRBV20-1 CSAETGTYGYTF
16 TRBJ2-5 TRBV12-3/TRBV12-4 CASSSGLAGGWETQYF
14 - TRBV28 CASTWTGPSYEQYF
14 TRBJ1-1 TRBV28 CASSLGGRWAEAFF
14 TRBJ1-1 TRBV10-3 CAIRSPTANTEAFF
13 TRBJ1-3 TRBV7-9 CASSRGQGNTIYF
14 TRBJ1-4 TRBV10-3 CAISDELTNEKLFF
16 TRBJ2-2 TRBV7-9 CASSRGQGFSAGELFF
15 TRBJ2-1 TRBV7-2 CASSSTKAGASSQFF
15 TRBJ2-1 TRBV28 CASSLKGGRNHEQFF
13 TRBJ2-5 TRBV20-1 CSARNSPQETQYF
14 TRBJ2-7 TRBV27 CASSSGQGAHEQYF
14 TRBJ1-3 TRBV10-3 CAISPGGSGNTIYF
15 TRBJ1-2 TRBV27 CASRPSRSHLYGYTF